This T cell receptor beta chain was sequenced during a study of beta chain features in type 1 diabetes. Points from the study as a whole: Among all four CD4+ subsets, Type 1 diabetes patients had TCRB CDR3s that were moderately but significantly shorter.

This clone was seen a few times. Its antigen is as yet unknown. The sequenced template was cDNA made from the entire isolated RNA. Only in-frame clones appear in the TCRdb table, and some are missing; sequencing was by immunoSEQ multiplex PCR. The sample shows roughly 150,000 clones, 10% of them seen only once. The TCR sequence derives from a man in his thirties or forties with type 1 diabetes. The sequencing input was central memory CD4+ T cells from blood.

The CDR3 nucleotides are TGTGCCAGCAGCCAGACTAGCGGGAAATTTCGGTACTTC. Translation gives CASSQTSGKFRYF. The chain joins TRBV7-9 to TRBJ2-7, with 11 bases matching TRBD2. The CDR3 runs 13 residues. The ends lost 5 bases at V and 12 bases at J; junction bases unmatched: 9. Germline V gives CDR1 SEHNR, CDR2 FQNEAQ (reference sequence).